This T cell receptor beta chain emerged from a study of T cell clonality in common variable immunodeficiency. Study-level results: Compared with healthy controls, CVID subjects showed increased TCRbeta clonality, mostly in about a third.

This clone was counted many times. Its specificity is not known. The read halts 3 residues ahead of the CDR3 end, with the missing end drawn from the germline J gene. The assay was immunoSEQ multiplex PCR, and TCRdb's table has in-frame clones only and misses some. This sample has tens of thousands of clones and no singletons, with roughly 2% in the ten largest. Germline trimming cut 3 bases from V and 3 bases from J; bases unmatched to any gene: 6. Germline CDR1 MNHEY, CDR2 SMNVEV (reference sequence). The CDR3 is 18 residues long. Sequencing used peripheral blood mononuclear cells. The V call is TRBV27, the J call TRBJ2-6; 12 nucleotides match TRBD1. The origin of this receptor is a person aged 18 to 70 in good health. CDR3 bases read: TGTGCCAGCAGTTTTGAGGGGACAGGGGGCGATGGGGCCAACGTC. It is translated as CASSFEGTGGDGANV. The full CDR3 is CASSFEGTGGDGANVLTF.